These 31 T cell receptor beta chains share one sample of origin, sequenced in a study of blood T cells in healthy people across ages. For the second PCR, which ran for about 6 to 11 cycles, a sample-barcoded 5' primer and a J-beta primer mix were used. MiXCR was run by TCRdb on the 5' RACE reads, yielding one entry per CDR3 protein. This repertoire shows about 1.4 million distinct CDR3 sequences, around 55% found once; its top ten account for 6.5% to 8.5%. Source material: blood. These receptors were collected from a man aged 18 to 29 in good health.

The chain uses TRBV7-9 and TRBJ2-7; TRBD1 is a possible D gene (5 bases). V was shortened by 5 bases and J by 2 bases, with 13 bases between the two germline ends. The CDR3 length is 14 residues. Germline CDR1 SEHNR, CDR2 FQNEAQ (reference sequence). The DNA of the CDR3 is TGTGCCAGCAGCCAGACAGCAAGGCCCTACGAGCAGTACTTC. Translation gives CASSQTARPYEQYF.

This chain connects TRBV7-6 to TRBJ1-2; 10 nucleotides match TRBD1. This CDR3 spans 16 amino acids. In germline, CDR1 is SGHVS, CDR2 FNYEAQ. J gave up 2 bases and V 4 bases, and 7 bases lay outside the gene matches. The CDR3 DNA follows: TGTGCCAGCAGCTCGGGACAGGGGCGCAGAAACTATGGCTACACCTTC. Translated, it gives CASSSGQGRRNYGYTF.

The chain is built from TRBV12-3 or TRBV12-4 and TRBJ2-7, with D perhaps TRBD2 (7 bases). This CDR3 comprises 14 residues. Deletions cut 6 bases from V and 6 bases from J, with 18 bases between. The CDR3 DNA sequence: TGTGCCAGCAGCGGTGGGGGGGCACCTCCCGAGCAGTACTTC. As protein: CASSGGGAPPEQYF.

The genes are TRBV25-1 and TRBJ1-4; 7 bases align to TRBD1. The V gene end was trimmed by 4 bases and the J gene end by 8 bases; junction bases not matched to a gene: 7. Germline lookup yields CDR1 MGHDK and CDR2 SYGVNS. This CDR3 spans 14 amino acids. This CDR3 reads CASSGKGAGEKLFF. DNA of the CDR3: TGTGCCAGCAGTGGGAAGGGGGCAGGGGAAAAACTGTTTTTT.

The chain employs TRBV6-5 and TRBJ2-5, with D possibly being TRBD1 or TRBD2 (5 bases each). This CDR3 contains 13 residues. From germline, CDR1 is MNHEY and CDR2 SVGAGI. Trimming removed 8 bases at V and 0 bases at J, with 10 bases between. CDR3 nucleotides: TGTGCCAGCGGCAGGGACCACCAAGAGACCCAGTACTTC. As protein: CASGRDHQETQYF.

In this sample, this clonotype turned up a few times. The genes are TRBV27 and TRBJ2-7; maybe TRBD2 (5 bases). From germline, CDR1 is MNHEY and CDR2 SMNVEV (reference sequence). V was clipped by 8 bases and J by 5 bases, with 19 bases between them. The CDR3 contains 14 residues. The CDR3 sequence: CASWGSERMNEQYF. CDR3 in DNA: TGTGCCAGCTGGGGTTCCGAGCGGATGAACGAGCAGTACTTC.

The J gene is TRBJ2-1, the V gene TRBV29-1; D is uncertain. V was trimmed by 4 bases and J by 5 bases, leaving 12 bases between them. Germline CDR1 SQVTM, CDR2 ANQGSEA. The CDR3 sequence is 13 residues long. The CDR3 here is CSVGYRSHNEQFF. Written as DNA, the CDR3 is TGCAGCGTTGGCTATCGGTCACACAATGAGCAGTTCTTC.

This clonotype came up a few times. The chain recombines TRBV2 with TRBJ2-2; D call uncertain. With 2 bases removed from V and 4 bases from J, the gap between germline ends came to 14 bases. The CDR3 is made up of 16 amino acids. The germline V gene encodes CDR1 SNHLY and CDR2 FYNNEI. The CDR3 coding sequence is TGTGCCAGCAGTGAACCTGAGGTCGCTATCACCGGGGAGCTGTTTTTT. It codes for CASSEPEVAITGELFF.

The rearrangement uses TRBV5-4 and TRBJ2-7; D is perhaps TRBD2 (6 bases). Germline CDR1 SGHNT, CDR2 YYREEE (reference sequence). Trimming shortened V by 7 bases and J by 12 bases, and 20 bases separated the two germline ends. The CDR3 totals 12 residues. CDR3 nucleotide sequence: TGTGCCAGCGGGGGGACCGGGAATGCGGCGTACTTC. It codes for CASGGTGNAAYF.

There are a few counts of this clonotype. This rearrangement joins TRBV12-3 or TRBV12-4 to TRBJ2-5; 8 bases line up with TRBD1. Matching the DNA end better, TRBJ2-7 makes the J call doubtful. There are 14 residues in the CDR3. CDR3 DNA: TGTGCCAGCAGTTTCAGGGGGCCCTTCGACGAGCAGTACTTC. As protein: CASSFRGPFDEQYF.

V gene TRBV12-3 or TRBV12-4 combines with J gene TRBJ2-7; D assignment may be TRBD1 or TRBD2 (5 bases each). The CDR3 consists of 14 residues. With 3 bases removed from V and 2 bases from J, the gap between germline ends came to 11 bases. The CDR3 spells CASSFLGVPYEQYF. The CDR3 bases are TGTGCCAGCAGTTTCCTGGGGGTACCCTACGAGCAGTACTTC.

The rearrangement links TRBV20-1 to TRBJ2-7, with 7 nucleotides matching TRBD1. Trimming at V came to 5 bases and at J to 2 bases, leaving 6 bases not matched to a gene. The CDR3 consists of 13 residues. Germline CDR1 is DFQATT and CDR2 is SNEGSKA (reference sequence). The CDR3 reads CSASLRGTYEQYF. In DNA form, the CDR3 reads TGCAGTGCTTCCCTCAGGGGGACCTACGAGCAGTACTTC.

This clonotype was counted a few times. Here the CDR3 reads CSATEGGVPAYEQYF. CDR3 bases: TGCAGTGCAACCGAAGGGGGCGTTCCGGCCTACGAGCAGTACTTC. This chain links TRBV20-1 with TRBJ2-7, with TRBD1 matching over 7 bases. This CDR3 region has 15 residues. J lost 2 bases, V lost 6 bases, and 13 bases had no gene match. CDR1 DFQATT and CDR2 SNEGSKA come from the germline V gene (reference sequence).

The rearrangement links TRBV6-2 or TRBV6-3 to TRBJ2-5; weak D call: TRBD2 (6 bases). Germline V CDR1 and CDR2: MNHEY, SVGEGT. The V gene lost 8 bases and the J gene lost 2 bases, with 15 bases spanning the gap. The CDR3 sequence is 14 residues long. DNA for the CDR3: TGTGCCAGCCGAAGGGACTCAATACAAGAGACCCAGTACTTC. Translating it yields CASRRDSIQETQYF.

The chain is built from TRBV11-2 and TRBJ2-2; D is possibly TRBD2 (6 bases). Germline CDR1 and CDR2: SGHAT and FQNNGV. V shed 3 bases and J shed 5 bases, with 19 bases lying between them. The CDR3 extends over 17 amino acids. The CDR3: CASSFSLRGRWTGELFF. The CDR3 DNA reads TGTGCCAGCAGCTTCTCTTTGCGGGGCAGATGGACCGGGGAGCTGTTTTTT.

This clonotype turned up a few times. V usage is TRBV20-1 and J usage is TRBJ1-2; D gene uncertain. CDR3 length: 13 residues. V lost 0 bases, J lost 5 bases, and 10 bases lay in between. Germline assignment: CDR1 DFQATT and CDR2 SNEGSKA (reference sequence). CDR3 sequence reads: CSAREQYRYGYTF. For the CDR3, the DNA is TGCAGTGCTAGAGAACAGTATCGTTATGGCTACACCTTC.

The V and J genes are TRBV12-3 or TRBV12-4 and TRBJ2-7; maybe TRBD2 (5 bases). The CDR3 spans 13 residues. The V end was cut by 8 bases, the J end by 0 bases, with 11 bases between. CDR3 nucleotide sequence: TGTGCCAGCTGGACGGGGAACTCCTACGAGCAGTACTTC. It encodes CASWTGNSYEQYF.

This clonotype was observed a handful of times. The J gene is TRBJ2-5, the V gene TRBV29-1, with D possibly matching TRBD2 (6 bases). Between the trimmed V and J ends, which lost 0 bases and 7 bases, there was a span of 15 bases. Germline assignment: CDR1 SQVTM and CDR2 ANQGSEA. CDR3 size: 14 residues. The CDR3 spells CSVEDLPGGGTQYF. The CDR3 DNA sequence: TGCAGCGTTGAAGATCTGCCTGGGGGAGGGACCCAGTACTTC.

The rearrangement links TRBV5-5 to TRBJ1-2; D is ambiguous. The CDR3 runs 13 residues. From germline, CDR1 is SGHKS and CDR2 YYEKEE (reference sequence). V lost 5 bases to trimming and J lost 0 bases, with 8 bases between them. The CDR3, as DNA: TGTGCCAGCAGTTCAGTAGCTAACTATGGCTACACCTTC. It is translated as CASSSVANYGYTF.

As DNA, the CDR3 is TGCAGTGCTAGAACATCTCGGGGGGATCCGCAGGGAGATACGCAGTATTTT. This codes for CSARTSRGDPQGDTQYF. The chain couples TRBV20-1 to TRBJ2-3; 7 bases fit TRBD2. The trim removed 2 bases at V and 5 bases at J, leaving 16 bases unmatched. CDR1 DFQATT and CDR2 SNEGSKA come from the germline V gene (reference sequence). The length of the CDR3 is 17 residues.

The V gene is TRBV6-5, the J gene TRBJ1-1, with D hard to call. V was cut by 6 bases and J by 1 base, with 9 bases left in between. CDR3 length equals 13 residues. Germline CDR1 and CDR2: MNHEY and SVGAGI. CDR3 loop: CASSQTWNTEAFF. The CDR3 nucleotides are TGTGCCAGCAGCCAGACCTGGAACACTGAAGCTTTCTTT.

This clonotype was observed a few times. The V and J genes are TRBV7-9 and TRBJ2-5; D may be TRBD1 or TRBD2 (5 bases each). CDR1 is SEHNR, CDR2 FQNEAQ, per germline (reference sequence). With 3 bases removed from V and 2 bases from J, the gap between germline ends came to 13 bases. CDR3 length equals 15 residues. The CDR3 coding sequence is TGTGCCAGCAGCTTCCCCCGGGACCGACAAGAGACCCAGTACTTC. Translation: CASSFPRDRQETQYF.

The V gene is TRBV2, the J gene TRBJ2-4; D tentatively reads TRBD1 or TRBD2 (6 bases each). With 5 bases removed from V and 0 bases from J, the gap between germline ends came to 20 bases. The V gene's germline CDR1 is SNHLY and CDR2 FYNNEI. The CDR3 loop spans 18 amino acids. The CDR3 is CASSSRTAGPIAKNIQYF. The CDR3, as DNA: TGTGCCAGCAGTAGCCGGACAGCGGGCCCCATAGCCAAAAACATTCAGTACTTC.

This clonotype has more than one count but fewer than ten. This chain joins TRBV6-2 or TRBV6-3 and TRBJ1-2; 8 bases line up with TRBD1. This CDR3 has 13 amino acids. The ends lost 2 bases at V and 6 bases at J; junction bases unmatched: 2. Germline V CDR1 and CDR2: MNHEY, SVGEGT. The CDR3 region has the DNA TGTGCCAGCAGTTACGGGGACAGGCATGGCTACACCTTC. It specifies CASSYGDRHGYTF.

J is TRBJ2-5 and V is TRBV15; the D is unclear. V dropped 0 bases and J dropped 2 bases, with 16 bases sitting between them. This CDR3 has 17 amino acids. The V gene's germline CDR1 is LNHNV and CDR2 YYDKDF (reference sequence). CDR3 in DNA: TGTGCCACCAGCAGAGATCTCGGTATTTCGAGGCAAGAGACCCAGTACTTC. Protein product: CATSRDLGISRQETQYF.

This sequence joins TRBV20-1 and TRBJ2-1; D unresolved. Germline V gene sequence: CDR1 DFQATT, CDR2 SNEGSKA (reference sequence). This CDR3 region has 14 residues. Trimming shortened V by 4 bases and J by 0 bases, and 10 bases separated the two germline ends. CDR3 coding DNA: TGCAGTGCTAAAGTGAGTCCCTCCTACAATGAGCAGTTCTTC. Its translation is CSAKVSPSYNEQFF.

V usage is TRBV7-9 and J usage is TRBJ2-7; a possible D gene is TRBD1 (6 bases). The germline V gene has CDR1 SEHNR and CDR2 FQNEAQ (reference sequence). Between the trimmed V and J ends, which lost 5 bases and 0 bases, there was a span of 20 bases. CDR3 size: 17 residues. The CDR3 loop reads CASSDFSGRRGSYEQYF. CDR3 DNA: TGTGCCAGCAGCGACTTCAGTGGACGCAGGGGCTCCTACGAGCAGTACTTC.

The chain combines TRBV4-2 with TRBJ2-5, with D maybe TRBD1 (5 bases). The ends were cut back, 1 base at V and 11 bases at J, with 17 bases in the middle. The CDR3 is 14 residues long. Germline V gives CDR1 LGHNA, CDR2 YNFKEQ. In DNA form, the CDR3 reads TGTGCCAGCAGCCAAGGGCGCGAAGGTAGGGGACAGTACTTC. Protein product: CASSQGREGRGQYF.

This clonotype turned up a few times. This chain connects TRBV7-2 to TRBJ2-3, with TRBD1 matching 10 bases. The V segment lost 2 bases and the J segment 4 bases; nucleotides outside the gene matches: 6. The CDR3 runs 16 residues. CDR1 and CDR2 (germline): SGHTA, FQGNSA. The CDR3 nucleotides are TGTGCCAGCAGCTTACGAAAAGGGACAGGGGCAGATACGCAGTATTTT. Encoded protein: CASSLRKGTGADTQYF. Full variable domain (rest looked up from reference TRBV7-2 and TRBJ2-3): GAGVSQSPSNKVTEKGKDVELRCDPISGHTALYWYRQSLGQGLEFLIYFQGNSAPDKSGLPSDRFSAERTGGSVSTLTIQRTQQEDSAVYLCASSLRKGTGADTQYFGPGTRLTVL.

The rearrangement links TRBV7-9 to TRBJ2-7, with TRBD1 matching over 7 bases. CDR3 length: 14 residues. Trimming at V came to 5 bases and at J to 3 bases, leaving 7 bases not matched to a gene. Germline V gene sequence: CDR1 SEHNR, CDR2 FQNEAQ (reference sequence). CDR3 protein: CASSGSQGVYEQYF. The CDR3 bases are TGTGCCAGCAGCGGGAGCCAGGGGGTCTACGAGCAGTACTTC.

As DNA, the CDR3 is TGTGCCAGCAGTCCGACAGTCACCTCCTACGAGCAGTACTTC. It encodes CASSPTVTSYEQYF. The gene calls are TRBV3-1 and TRBJ2-7; possibly TRBD1 for D (5 bases). V was shortened by 6 bases and J by 0 bases, with 12 bases between the two germline ends. The CDR3 consists of 14 residues. Germline V gene data show CDR1 as LGHDT and CDR2 as YNNKEL (reference sequence).